This T cell receptor beta chain was found in a study of cytomegalovirus exposure and HLA in healthy donors. Turning to this clone: The antigen is undetermined.

General study results and limits: According to a later analysis, most TCR beta chains associated with CMV appeared HLA-restricted. Sequencing depth roughly uniform across donors was assumed in presence/absence analyses.

PCR amplification relied on 60 Vbeta primers (plus 13 Jbeta primers). The repertoire was sequenced with immunoSEQ multiplex PCR; TCRdb's copy has only in-frame clones and lacks some. The top ten clones hold more than 8% of a sample with 110,000 or so clones, over 65% of them seen once. Material for sequencing was PBMCs. The TCR originated in a man between 40 and 49 years old in good health and CMV-seropositive.

This CDR3 is CASKTSGLTDTQYF. The CDR3 DNA is TGTGCCAGCAAGACTAGCGGGCTCACAGATACGCAGTATTTT. The chain links TRBV27 to TRBJ2-3; 10 bases are a match to TRBD2. The CDR3 contains 14 residues. The ends lost 7 bases at V and 2 bases at J; junction bases unmatched: 3. Germline V CDR1 and CDR2: MNHEY, SMNVEV (reference sequence).